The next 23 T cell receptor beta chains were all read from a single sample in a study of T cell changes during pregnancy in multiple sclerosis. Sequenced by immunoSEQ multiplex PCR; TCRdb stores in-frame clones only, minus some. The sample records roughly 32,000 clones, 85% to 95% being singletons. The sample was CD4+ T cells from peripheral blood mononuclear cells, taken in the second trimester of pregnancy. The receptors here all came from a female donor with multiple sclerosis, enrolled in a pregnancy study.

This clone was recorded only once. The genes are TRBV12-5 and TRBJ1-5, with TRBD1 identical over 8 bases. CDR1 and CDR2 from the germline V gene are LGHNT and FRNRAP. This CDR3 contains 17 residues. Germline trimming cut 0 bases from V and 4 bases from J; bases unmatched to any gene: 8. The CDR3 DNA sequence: TGTGCTAGTGGTTTGGTACTTAGCAGGGGGCGAAATCAGCCCCAGCATTTT. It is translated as CASGLVLSRGRNQPQHF.

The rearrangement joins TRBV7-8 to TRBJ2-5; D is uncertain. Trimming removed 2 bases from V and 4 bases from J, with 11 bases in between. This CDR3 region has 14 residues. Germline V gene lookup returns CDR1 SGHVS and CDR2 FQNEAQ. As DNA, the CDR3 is TGTGCCAGCAGCTTAAGATTTACTCTAGAGACCCAGTACTTC. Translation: CASSLRFTLETQYF.

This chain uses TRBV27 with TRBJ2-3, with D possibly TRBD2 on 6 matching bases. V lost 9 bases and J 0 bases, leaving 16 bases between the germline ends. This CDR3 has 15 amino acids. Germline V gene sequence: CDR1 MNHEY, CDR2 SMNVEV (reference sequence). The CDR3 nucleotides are TGTGCCAGTAGTGCCGGAGGGCCTAGCACAGATACGCAGTATTTT. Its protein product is CASSAGGPSTDTQYF.

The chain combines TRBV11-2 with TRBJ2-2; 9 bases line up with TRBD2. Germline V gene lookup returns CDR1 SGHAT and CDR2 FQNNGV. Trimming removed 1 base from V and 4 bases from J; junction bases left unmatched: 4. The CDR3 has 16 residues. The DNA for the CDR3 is TGTGCCAGCAGCTTAGGGCTAGCGGGGTTCACCGGGGAGCTGTTTTTT. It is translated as CASSLGLAGFTGELFF.

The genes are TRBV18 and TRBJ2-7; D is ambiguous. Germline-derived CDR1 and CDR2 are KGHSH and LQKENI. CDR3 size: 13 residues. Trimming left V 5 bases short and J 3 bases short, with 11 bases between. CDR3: CASSDIPGYEQYF. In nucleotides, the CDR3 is TGTGCCAGCTCAGATATCCCCGGCTACGAGCAGTACTTC.

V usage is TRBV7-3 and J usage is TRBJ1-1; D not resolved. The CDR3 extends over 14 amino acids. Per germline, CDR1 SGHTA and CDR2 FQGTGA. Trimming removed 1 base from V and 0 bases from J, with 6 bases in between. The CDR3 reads CASSLRAVNTEAFF. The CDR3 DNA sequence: TGTGCCAGCAGCTTAAGGGCAGTGAACACTGAAGCTTTCTTT.

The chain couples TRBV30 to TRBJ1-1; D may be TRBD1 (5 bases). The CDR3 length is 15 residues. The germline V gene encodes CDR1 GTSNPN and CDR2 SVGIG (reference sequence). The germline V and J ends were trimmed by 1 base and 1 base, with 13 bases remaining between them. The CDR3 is CAWSGRERPNTEAFF. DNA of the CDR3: TGTGCCTGGAGTGGCAGGGAACGGCCGAACACTGAAGCTTTCTTT.

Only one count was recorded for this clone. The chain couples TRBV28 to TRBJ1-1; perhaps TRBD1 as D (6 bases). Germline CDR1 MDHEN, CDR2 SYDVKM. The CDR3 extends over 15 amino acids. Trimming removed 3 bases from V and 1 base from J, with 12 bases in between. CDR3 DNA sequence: TGTGCCAGCAGTTTGCAGGGGCCCAGGAACACTGAAGCTTTCTTT. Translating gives CASSLQGPRNTEAFF.

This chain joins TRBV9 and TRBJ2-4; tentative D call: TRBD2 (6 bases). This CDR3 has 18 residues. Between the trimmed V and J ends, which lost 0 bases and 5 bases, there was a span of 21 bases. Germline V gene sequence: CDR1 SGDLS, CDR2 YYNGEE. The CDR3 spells CASSVAFVAAGGQNIQYF. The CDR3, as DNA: TGTGCCAGCAGCGTAGCCTTTGTAGCGGCAGGCGGTCAAAACATTCAGTACTTC.

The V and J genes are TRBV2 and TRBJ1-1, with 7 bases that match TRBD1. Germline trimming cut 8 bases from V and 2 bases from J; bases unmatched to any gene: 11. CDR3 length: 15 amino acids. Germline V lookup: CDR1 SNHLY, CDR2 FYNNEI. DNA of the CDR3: TGTGCCAGCTCTCTAAACAGGGGCCTTAACACTGAAGCTTTCTTT. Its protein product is CASSLNRGLNTEAFF.

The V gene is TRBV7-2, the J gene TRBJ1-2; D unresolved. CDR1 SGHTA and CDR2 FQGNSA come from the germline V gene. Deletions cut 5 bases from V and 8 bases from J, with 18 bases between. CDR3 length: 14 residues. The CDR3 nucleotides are TGTGCCAGCAGCCCCCTCCTCAAACCGGTGGGCTACACCTTC. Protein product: CASSPLLKPVGYTF.

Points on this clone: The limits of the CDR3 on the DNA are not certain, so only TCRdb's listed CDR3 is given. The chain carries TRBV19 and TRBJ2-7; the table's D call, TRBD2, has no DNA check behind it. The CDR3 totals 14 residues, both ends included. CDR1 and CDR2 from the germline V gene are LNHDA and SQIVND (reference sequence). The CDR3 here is CASTSGGRMSEQYF.

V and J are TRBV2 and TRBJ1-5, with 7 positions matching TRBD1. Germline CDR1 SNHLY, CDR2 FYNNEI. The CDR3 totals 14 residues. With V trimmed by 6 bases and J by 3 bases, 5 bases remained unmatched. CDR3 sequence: CASRDRVINQPQHF. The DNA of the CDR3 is TGTGCCAGCAGAGACAGGGTGATCAATCAGCCCCAGCATTTT.

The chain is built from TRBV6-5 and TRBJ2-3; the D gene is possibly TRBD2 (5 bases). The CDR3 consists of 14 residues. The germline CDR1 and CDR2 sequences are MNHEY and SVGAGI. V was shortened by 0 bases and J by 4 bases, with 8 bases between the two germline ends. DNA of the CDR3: TGTGCCAGCAGTTACTCGCGGGTGGCAGATACGCAGTATTTT. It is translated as CASSYSRVADTQYF.

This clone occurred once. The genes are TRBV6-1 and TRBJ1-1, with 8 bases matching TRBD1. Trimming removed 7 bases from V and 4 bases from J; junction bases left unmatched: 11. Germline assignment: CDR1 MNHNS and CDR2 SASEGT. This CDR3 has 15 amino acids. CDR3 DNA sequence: TGTGCCAGCATTCTCGGAGGAACAGGGGGCACTGAAGCTTTCTTT. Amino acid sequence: CASILGGTGGTEAFF.

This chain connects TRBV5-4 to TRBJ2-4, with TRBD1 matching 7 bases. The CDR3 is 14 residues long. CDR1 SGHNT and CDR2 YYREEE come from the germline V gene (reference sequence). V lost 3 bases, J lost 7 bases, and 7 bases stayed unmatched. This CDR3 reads CASSYTGQVNIQYF. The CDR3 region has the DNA TGTGCCAGCAGCTACACCGGACAGGTTAACATTCAGTACTTC.

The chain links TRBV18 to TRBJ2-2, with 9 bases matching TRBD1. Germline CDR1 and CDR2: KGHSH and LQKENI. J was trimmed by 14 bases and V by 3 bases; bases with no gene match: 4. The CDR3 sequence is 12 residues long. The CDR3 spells CASSPPGQGLFF. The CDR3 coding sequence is TGTGCCAGCTCACCTCCGGGACAGGGTCTGTTTTTT.

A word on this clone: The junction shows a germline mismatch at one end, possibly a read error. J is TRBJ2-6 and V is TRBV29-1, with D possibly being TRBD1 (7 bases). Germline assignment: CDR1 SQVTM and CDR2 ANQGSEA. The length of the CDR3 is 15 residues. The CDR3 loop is CSVQGDSSEANVLTF. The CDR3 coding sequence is TGCAGCGTCCAGGGGGACTCATCTGAGGCCAACGTCCTGACTTTC.

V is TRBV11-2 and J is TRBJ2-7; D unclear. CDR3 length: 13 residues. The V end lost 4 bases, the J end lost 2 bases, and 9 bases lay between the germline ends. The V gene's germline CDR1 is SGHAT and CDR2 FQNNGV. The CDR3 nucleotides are TGTGCCAGCAGCTCCCTACTGCCCTACGAGCAGTACTTC. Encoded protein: CASSSLLPYEQYF.

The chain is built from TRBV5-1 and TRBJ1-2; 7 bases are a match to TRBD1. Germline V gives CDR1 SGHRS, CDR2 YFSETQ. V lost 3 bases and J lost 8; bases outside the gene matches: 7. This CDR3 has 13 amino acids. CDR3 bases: TGCGCCAGCAGCTCGACAGGGTTAGACGGCTACACCTTC. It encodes CASSSTGLDGYTF.

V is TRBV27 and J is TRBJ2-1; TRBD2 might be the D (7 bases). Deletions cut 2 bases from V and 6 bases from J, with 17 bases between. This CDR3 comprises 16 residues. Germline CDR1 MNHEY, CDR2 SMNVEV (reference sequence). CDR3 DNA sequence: TGTGCCAGCAGTTTACGGGTGGGAGGGGGGCCCAATGAGCAGTTCTTC. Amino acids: CASSLRVGGGPNEQFF.

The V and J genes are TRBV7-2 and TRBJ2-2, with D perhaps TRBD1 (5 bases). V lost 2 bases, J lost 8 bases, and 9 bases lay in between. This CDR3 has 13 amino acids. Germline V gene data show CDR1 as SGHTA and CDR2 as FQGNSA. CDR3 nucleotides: TGTGCCAGCAGCTTAAGGGGAAAGGGGGAGCTGTTTTTT. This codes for CASSLRGKGELFF.

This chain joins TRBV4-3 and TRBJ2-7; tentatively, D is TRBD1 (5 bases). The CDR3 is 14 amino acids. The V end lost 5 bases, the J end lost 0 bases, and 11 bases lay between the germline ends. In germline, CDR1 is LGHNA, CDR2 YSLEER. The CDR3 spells CASSEGAFSYEQYF. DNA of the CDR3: TGCGCCAGCAGCGAAGGGGCCTTCTCCTACGAGCAGTACTTC.